The sample holds many counts of the clone carrying this T cell receptor (beta chain). Its specificity is not known. Patients were excluded if they had other autoimmune diseases or uncontrolled infections, and likewise if pregnancy or lactation applied. Serum thyroxine and TRAb, along with clinical symptoms, thyroid ultrasound and orbital computed tomography, were what diagnosis relied on. The data belong to a study of Graves' ophthalmopathy and Graves' hyperthyroidism. The ends lost 4 bases at V and 7 bases at J; junction bases unmatched: 5. Looked up from germline, CDR1 is KGHDR and CDR2 is SFDVKD. The CDR3 runs 13 residues. RNA transcripts were the template, and TCR beta CDR3 regions were amplified from them. HTBI primers primed a first-round RT-PCR, and a second-round multiplex PCR followed. TCRdb reprocessed the multiplex PCR reads with MiXCR, giving one entry per CDR3 protein. Counted here are some 750,000 distinct CDR3 sequences, roughly two fifths occurring once; the ten biggest clones make up about 40%.

Study-level results: Ophthalmopathy progression was predicted with 70.59% sensitivity and about 72% specificity. Discrimination between ophthalmopathy and stable hyperthyroidism by a 13-signature model showed 85% to 90% sensitivity and more than 65% specificity.

The source is an adult man with Graves' ophthalmopathy. The chain uses TRBV24-1 and TRBJ1-2; 7 bases align to TRBD1. The specimen sequenced was peripheral blood. CDR3 nucleotide sequence: TGTGCCACCAGTGAGTTACAGGGGAGTGGCTACACCTTC. It specifies CATSELQGSGYTF.